The 14 T cell receptor beta chains below all came from one sample that was sequenced in a study of CD8+ T cells in alopecia areata. Treatment meaning: oral pan-JAK inhibitor, 5-10 mg twice daily. Reverse transcription of extracted RNA yielded cDNA, which provided the sequencing template. Profiled with immunoSEQ multiplex PCR; TCRdb holds only in-frame clones, not every one. The sample yields around 70,000 clones, approximately 29% seen once. This sample comprised CD8+ T cells sorted from blood, obtained at week 4, from a patient treated with tofacitinib. Receptors were obtained from a human donor with alopecia areata.

The chain employs TRBV20-1 and TRBJ1-1; D unclear. Trimming removed 0 bases at V and 5 bases at J, with 4 bases between. The CDR3 spans 11 residues. CDR1 is DFQATT, CDR2 SNEGSKA, per germline (reference sequence). The CDR3 here is CSARDRTEAFF. CDR3 nucleotide sequence: TGCAGTGCTAGAGATCGGACTGAAGCTTTCTTT.

This chain links TRBV9 with TRBJ2-1, with a weak D call TRBD1 (5 bases). The germline gives CDR1 SGDLS, CDR2 YYNGEE. This CDR3 region has 15 residues. Between the trimmed V and J ends, which lost 0 bases and 8 bases, there was a span of 15 bases. CDR3 DNA: TGTGCCAGCAGCGTAGCTCCCAGGGATCTAGATGAGCAGTTCTTC. It yields the protein CASSVAPRDLDEQFF.

J is TRBJ2-5 and V is TRBV7-9, with a tentative D call TRBD2 (6 bases). The CDR3 runs to 15 residues. With 2 bases removed from V and 5 bases from J, the gap between germline ends came to 15 bases. Germline values: CDR1 SEHNR, CDR2 FQNEAQ (reference sequence). The CDR3 region has the DNA TGTGCCAGCAGCTTAATCGTCGGAGGGCGGGAGACCCAGTACTTC. Its translation: CASSLIVGGRETQYF.

The chain has TRBV29-1 and TRBJ2-1; D possibly uses TRBD1 or TRBD2 (6 bases each). The length of the CDR3 is 14 residues. Germline V lookup: CDR1 SQVTM, CDR2 ANQGSEA. Trimming removed 7 bases from V and 1 base from J, with 14 bases in between. The CDR3 DNA sequence: TGCAGCGCCCCTCAGGGGAGGTCCTACAATGAGCAGTTCTTC. It yields the protein CSAPQGRSYNEQFF.

The chain links TRBV29-1 to TRBJ1-2; the D is unclear. V lost 7 bases and J 6 bases, leaving 12 bases between the germline ends. This CDR3 has 11 amino acids. In germline, CDR1 is SQVTM, CDR2 ANQGSEA. The DNA of the CDR3 is TGCAGCGCTCCCTGGGAGGATGGCTACACCTTC. Translated, it gives CSAPWEDGYTF.

This chain connects TRBV29-1 to TRBJ2-7; 7 bases agree with TRBD1. The CDR3 has 14 residues. Germline lookup yields CDR1 SQVTM and CDR2 ANQGSEA. The junction had 12 bases not matched to a gene; V was cut back by 3 bases and J by 7 bases. In DNA form, the CDR3 reads TGCAGCGTTGAGATTGTTGACAGGGCTCGGGAGCAGTACTTC. Its translation: CSVEIVDRAREQYF.

The CDR3 is CSAWTGGFTEAFF. The CDR3 coding sequence is TGCAGCGCCTGGACAGGGGGCTTCACTGAAGCTTTCTTT. This chain connects TRBV29-1 to TRBJ1-1, with 11 bases identical to TRBD1. V lost 7 bases and J lost 4; bases outside the gene matches: 5. CDR3 length: 13 residues. CDR1 and CDR2 from the germline V gene are SQVTM and ANQGSEA. Drawing the rest from reference TRBV29-1 and TRBJ1-1, the complete variable domain is SAVISQKPSRDICQRGTSLTIQCQVDSQVTMMFWYRQQPGQSLTLIATANQGSEATYESGFVIDKFPISRPNLTFSTLTVSNMSPEDSSIYLCSAWTGGFTEAFFGQGTRLTVV.

About this clone itself: The likely explanation is a read error, given a far larger clone one base away. Other DNA sequences in this sample translate to the same CDR3. V and J are TRBV7-2 and TRBJ1-1; the D gene is possibly TRBD1 (5 bases). Germline CDR1 SGHTA, CDR2 FQGNSA. Trimming shortened V by 3 bases and J by 4 bases, and 6 bases separated the two germline ends. The CDR3 covers 12 residues. CDR3 sequence reads: CASSFGTTEAFF. CDR3 in DNA: TGTGCCAGCAGCTTCGGGACCACTGAAGCTTTCTTT.

There are a few counts of this clone. The chain is built from TRBV30 and TRBJ1-1; no clear D gene. CDR3 size: 13 residues. Trimming took 5 bases from V and 1 from J, leaving 11 bases between them. Germline values: CDR1 GTSNPN, CDR2 SVGIG (reference sequence). The chain's CDR3 is CAWDKTGNTEAFF. CDR3 bases: TGTGCCTGGGATAAAACGGGGAACACTGAAGCTTTCTTT.

This clone turned up a few times. The rearrangement links TRBV5-1 to TRBJ2-1; no clear D. V shed 4 bases and J shed 2 bases, with 10 bases lying between them. The CDR3 sequence is 14 residues long. CDR1 and CDR2 from the germline V gene are SGHRS and YFSETQ. This chain's CDR3 is CASSASGPYNEQFF. The CDR3 nucleotides read TGCGCCAGCAGCGCGAGTGGACCCTACAATGAGCAGTTCTTC.

V gene TRBV9 combines with J gene TRBJ1-1; D ambiguous. The germline CDR1 and CDR2 sequences are SGDLS and YYNGEE. V lost 0 bases to trimming and J lost 0 bases, with 9 bases between them. This CDR3 is built from 15 residues. CDR3 loop: CASSVGGSMNTEAFF. CDR3 sequence (DNA): TGTGCCAGCAGCGTAGGGGGTTCCATGAACACTGAAGCTTTCTTT.

This clone was counted between two and nine times. The chain recombines TRBV11-2 with TRBJ2-7; 10 nucleotides align to TRBD2. The CDR3 sequence is 14 residues long. V gave up 7 bases and J gave up 6 bases; unmatched junction bases: 9. The germline V gene has CDR1 SGHAT and CDR2 FQNNGV. As DNA, the CDR3 is TGTGCCAGCACCCTAGCGGGAGAAGTAGGCGAGCAGTACTTC. As protein: CASTLAGEVGEQYF.

The genes are TRBV29-1 and TRBJ2-2; 7 bases agree with TRBD1. This CDR3 has 13 amino acids. Looked up from germline, CDR1 is SQVTM and CDR2 is ANQGSEA. V lost 3 bases, J lost 7 bases, and 5 bases stayed unmatched. CDR3 sequence (DNA): TGCAGCGTTGACACAGGGGCTCGCGGGGAGCTGTTTTTT. It codes for CSVDTGARGELFF.

The chain employs TRBV29-1 and TRBJ2-5; D uncertain. The CDR3 spans 14 residues. Germline V CDR1 and CDR2: SQVTM, ANQGSEA. V lost 5 bases and J 1 base, leaving 14 bases between the germline ends. The CDR3 here is CSVTPLASQETQYF. For the CDR3, the DNA is TGCAGCGTTACCCCTTTGGCCAGCCAAGAGACCCAGTACTTC.